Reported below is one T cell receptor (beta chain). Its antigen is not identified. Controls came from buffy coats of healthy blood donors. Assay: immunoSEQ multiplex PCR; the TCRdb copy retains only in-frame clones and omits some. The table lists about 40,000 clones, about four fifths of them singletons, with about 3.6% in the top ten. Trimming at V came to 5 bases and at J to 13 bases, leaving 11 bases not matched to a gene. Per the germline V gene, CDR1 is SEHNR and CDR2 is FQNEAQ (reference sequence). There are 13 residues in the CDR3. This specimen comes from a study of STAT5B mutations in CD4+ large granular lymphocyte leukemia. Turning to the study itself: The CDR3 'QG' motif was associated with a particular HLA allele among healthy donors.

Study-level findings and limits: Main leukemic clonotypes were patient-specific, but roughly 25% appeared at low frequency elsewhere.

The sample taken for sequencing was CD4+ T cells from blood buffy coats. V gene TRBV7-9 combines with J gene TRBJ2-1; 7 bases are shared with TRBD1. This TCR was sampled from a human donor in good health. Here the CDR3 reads CASSPLQQGLQFF. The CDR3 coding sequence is TGTGCCAGCAGCCCCCTGCAACAGGGGTTACAGTTCTTC.